These 10 T cell receptor beta chains originate from one sample sequenced in a study of blood T cells in healthy people across ages. A J-beta primer mix and a sample-barcoded 5' primer were used in a second PCR of roughly 6 to 11 cycles. TCRdb called the 5' RACE reads again in MiXCR, with one record for every CDR3 protein. This sample has approximately 900,000 distinct CDR3 sequences; 25% to 30% occur once, and the top ten carry roughly 10%. These data are also associated with another study on T cells of mothers and their children.

The sample taken for sequencing was blood. The receptors come from a woman aged 35 to 49 in good health.

As regards this clonotype: A read error may explain this, as a much larger clone is one base away. This rearrangement joins TRBV6-6 to TRBJ2-1, with D perhaps matching TRBD1 (5 bases). Germline V gives CDR1 MNHNY, CDR2 SVGAGI (reference sequence). V was shortened by 7 bases and J by 13 bases, with 26 bases between the two germline ends. CDR3 size: 15 residues. The CDR3 region has the DNA TGTGCCAGCAAACCCACAGGAATGATCCAAGAGACCCAGTTCTTC. It specifies CASKPTGMIQETQFF.

The chain couples TRBV13 to TRBJ2-7; TRBD2 aligns across 8 bases. Germline V CDR1 and CDR2: PRHDT, FYEKMQ (reference sequence). The CDR3 is 17 residues long. Trimming took 4 bases from V and 4 from J; bases not matched to a gene: 15. The CDR3 loop is CASSSDGGGLLSYEQYF. The CDR3 DNA reads TGTGCCAGCAGCTCCGACGGGGGGGGGCTCCTTTCGTACGAGCAGTACTTC.

A few counts support this clonotype. V usage is TRBV28 and J usage is TRBJ2-3; D gene ambiguous. Germline CDR1 MDHEN, CDR2 SYDVKM. The CDR3 spans 14 residues. Trimming pared 2 bases from V and 4 bases from J, leaving 10 bases between. The CDR3, as DNA: TGTGCCAGCAGTTTACCCAATGGAGCAGATACGCAGTATTTT. Translating it yields CASSLPNGADTQYF.

Concerning this clonotype itself: The CDR3 carries no conserved terminal phenylalanine or tryptophan, so it likely arises from a read error. This sequence joins TRBV7-2 and TRBJ1-1; no reliable D call. CDR3 size: 11 residues. Trimming pared 5 bases from V and 8 bases from J, leaving 9 bases between. In germline, CDR1 is SGHTA, CDR2 FQGNSA. Here the CDR3 DNA reads TGTGCCAGCAGCCCCTCAATAGAAGCTTTCTGT. Its translation is CASSPSIEAFC.

As regards this clonotype: An end of the junction differs from the germline gene, which may be a read error. The V gene is TRBV3-1, the J gene TRBJ1-6; a weak D match, TRBD1 (6 bases). This CDR3 comprises 14 residues. Germline V lookup: CDR1 LGHDT, CDR2 YNNKEL (reference sequence). The CDR3 coding sequence is TGTACCAGCAGCCCTGGACAGAATAATTCACCCCTCCACTTT. It codes for CTSSPGQNNSPLHF.

This clonotype was detected a few times. V and J are TRBV7-2 and TRBJ2-4, with 14 bases matching TRBD2. TRBJ2-7 matches the DNA end more closely, so the J call is doubtful. The CDR3 has 16 amino acids. Germline assignment: CDR1 SGHTA and CDR2 FQGNSA. CDR3 sequence (DNA): TGTGCCAGCAGCTTAGGACTAGCGGGGGGGCTTTACGAGCAGTACTTC. It encodes CASSLGLAGGLYEQYF.

This clonotype was seen at least ten times. The V gene is TRBV20-1, the J gene TRBJ2-6, with TRBD2 as a possible D gene (6 bases). The CDR3 is made up of 15 amino acids. The germline CDR1 and CDR2 sequences are DFQATT and SNEGSKA (reference sequence). With 6 bases removed from V and 1 base from J, the gap between germline ends came to 13 bases. The CDR3 region is CSAIGGKSGANVLTF. The CDR3 bases are TGCAGTGCCATTGGGGGGAAATCTGGGGCCAACGTCCTGACTTTC.

Many counts were recorded for this clonotype. V and J are TRBV3-1 and TRBJ2-1; D not resolved. From germline, CDR1 is LGHDT and CDR2 YNNKEL (reference sequence). V lost 4 bases, J lost 6 bases, and 7 bases lay in between. The CDR3 sequence is 12 residues long. The CDR3 loop reads CASSRFFNEQFF. In DNA form, the CDR3 reads TGTGCCAGCAGCCGTTTTTTCAATGAGCAGTTCTTC.

The sample holds many counts of this clonotype. Here the CDR3 reads CASSLDRAQGNEQFF. CDR3 DNA: TGTGCCAGCAGTTTAGACAGAGCCCAAGGAAATGAGCAGTTCTTC. The rearrangement joins TRBV6-5 to TRBJ2-1; the D gene is possibly TRBD1 (5 bases). Trimming pared 4 bases from V and 7 bases from J, leaving 17 bases between. CDR3 size: 15 residues. The V gene's germline CDR1 is MNHEY and CDR2 SVGAGI.

In regard to this clonotype: One end of the junction does not line up with germline, which may come from a read error. V is TRBV4-1 and J is TRBJ1-4; D is uncertain. The germline V gene encodes CDR1 MGHRA and CDR2 YSYEKL. This CDR3 spans 15 amino acids. The CDR3 sequence is CTSSQDEQNGRKLFF. CDR3 bases: TGCACCAGCAGCCAAGATGAACAGAATGGCAGAAAACTGTTTTTT.